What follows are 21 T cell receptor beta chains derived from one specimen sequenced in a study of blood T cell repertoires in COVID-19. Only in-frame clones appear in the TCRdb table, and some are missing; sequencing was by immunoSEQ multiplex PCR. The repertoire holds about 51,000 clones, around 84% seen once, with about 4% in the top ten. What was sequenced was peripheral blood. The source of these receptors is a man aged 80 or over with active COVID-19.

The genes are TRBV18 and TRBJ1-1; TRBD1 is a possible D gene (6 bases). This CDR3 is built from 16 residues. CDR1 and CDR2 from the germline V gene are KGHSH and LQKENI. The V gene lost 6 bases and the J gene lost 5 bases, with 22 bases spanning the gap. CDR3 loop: CASSKIEQGYGTEAFF. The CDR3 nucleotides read TGTGCCAGCTCCAAAATAGAACAGGGTTATGGGACTGAAGCTTTCTTT.

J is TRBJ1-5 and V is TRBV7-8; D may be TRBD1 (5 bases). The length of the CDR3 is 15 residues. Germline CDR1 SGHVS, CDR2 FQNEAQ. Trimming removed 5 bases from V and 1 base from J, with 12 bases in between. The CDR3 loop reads CASSTSRVSNQPQHF. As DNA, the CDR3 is TGTGCCAGCAGCACCTCCAGGGTAAGCAATCAGCCCCAGCATTTT.

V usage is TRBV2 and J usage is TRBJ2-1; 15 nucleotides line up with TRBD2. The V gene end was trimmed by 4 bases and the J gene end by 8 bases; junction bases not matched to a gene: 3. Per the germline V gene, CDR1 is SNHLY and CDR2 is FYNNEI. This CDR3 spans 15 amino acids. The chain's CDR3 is CASSVGLAGGDEQFF. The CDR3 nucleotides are TGTGCCAGCAGTGTAGGACTAGCGGGAGGGGATGAGCAGTTCTTC.

The CDR3 reads CAVYRVEVTEAFF. The CDR3 nucleotides are TGTGCCGTCTACCGGGTCGAGGTGACTGAAGCTTTCTTT. This sequence joins TRBV7-2 and TRBJ1-1; D not resolved. The CDR3 consists of 13 residues. CDR1 and CDR2 from the germline V gene are SGHTA and FQGNSA. V was trimmed by 11 bases and J by 5 bases, leaving 18 bases between them.

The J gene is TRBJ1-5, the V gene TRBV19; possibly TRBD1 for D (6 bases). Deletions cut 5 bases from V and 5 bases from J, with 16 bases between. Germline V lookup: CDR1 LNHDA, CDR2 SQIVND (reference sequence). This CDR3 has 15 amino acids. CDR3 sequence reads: CASSRQGRVDQPQHF. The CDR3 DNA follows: TGTGCCAGTAGTCGCCAGGGGCGCGTCGATCAGCCCCAGCATTTT.

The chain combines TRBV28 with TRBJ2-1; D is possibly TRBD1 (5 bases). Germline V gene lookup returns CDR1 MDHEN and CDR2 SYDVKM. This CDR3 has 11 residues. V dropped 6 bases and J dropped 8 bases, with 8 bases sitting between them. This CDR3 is CASRGVDEQFF. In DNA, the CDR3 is TGTGCCAGCAGAGGGGTGGATGAGCAGTTCTTC.

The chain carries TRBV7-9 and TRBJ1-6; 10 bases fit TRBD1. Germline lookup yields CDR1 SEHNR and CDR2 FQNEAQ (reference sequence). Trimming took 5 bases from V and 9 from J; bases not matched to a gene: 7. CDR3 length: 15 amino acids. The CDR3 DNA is TGTGCCAGCAGCCCACACCGGGACAGGGGTTCACCCCTCCACTTT. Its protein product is CASSPHRDRGSPLHF. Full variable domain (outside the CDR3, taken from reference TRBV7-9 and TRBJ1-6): DTGVSQNPRHKITKRGQNVTFRCDPISEHNRLYWYRQTLGQGPEFLTYFQNEAQLEKSRLLSDRFSAERPKGSFSTLEIQRTEQGDSAMYLCASSPHRDRGSPLHFGNGTRLTVT.

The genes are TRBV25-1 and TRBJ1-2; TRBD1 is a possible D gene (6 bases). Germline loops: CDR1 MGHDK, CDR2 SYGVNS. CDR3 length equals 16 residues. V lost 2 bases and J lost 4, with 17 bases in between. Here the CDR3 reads CASSEVGIRDTYGYTF. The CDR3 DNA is TGTGCCAGCAGTGAAGTGGGTATCCGGGACACCTATGGCTACACCTTC.

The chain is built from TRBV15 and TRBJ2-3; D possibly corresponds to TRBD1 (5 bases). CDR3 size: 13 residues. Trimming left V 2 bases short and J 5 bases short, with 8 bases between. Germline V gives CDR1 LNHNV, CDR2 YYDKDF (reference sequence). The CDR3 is CATSRQGLDTQYF. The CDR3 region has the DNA TGTGCCACCAGCAGACAGGGTTTAGATACGCAGTATTTT. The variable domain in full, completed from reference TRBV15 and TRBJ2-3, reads DAMVIQNPRYQVTQFGKPVTLSCSQTLNHNVMYWYQQKSSQAPKLLFHYYDKDFNNEADTPDNFQSRRPNTSFCFLDIRSPGLGDTAMYLCATSRQGLDTQYFGPGTRLTVL.

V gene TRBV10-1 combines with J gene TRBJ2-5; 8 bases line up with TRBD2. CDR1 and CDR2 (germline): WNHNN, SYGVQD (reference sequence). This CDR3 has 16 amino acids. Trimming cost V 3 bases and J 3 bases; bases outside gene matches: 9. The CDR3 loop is CASSDEAGAKKETQYF. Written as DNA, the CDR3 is TGCGCCAGCAGTGACGAAGCGGGAGCAAAAAAAGAGACCCAGTACTTC.

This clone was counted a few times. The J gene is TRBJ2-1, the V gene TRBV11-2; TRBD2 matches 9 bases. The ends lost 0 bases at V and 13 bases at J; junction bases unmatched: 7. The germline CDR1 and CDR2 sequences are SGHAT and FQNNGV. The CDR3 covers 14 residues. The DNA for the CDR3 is TGTGCCAGCAGCTTAGACCCAGGACTAGCGACACAGTTCTTC. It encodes CASSLDPGLATQFF.

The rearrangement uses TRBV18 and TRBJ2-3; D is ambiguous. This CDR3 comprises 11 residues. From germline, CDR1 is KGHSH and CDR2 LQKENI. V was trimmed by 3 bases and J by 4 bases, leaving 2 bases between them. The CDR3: CASSPSDTQYF. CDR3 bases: TGTGCCAGCTCACCCTCAGATACGCAGTATTTT.

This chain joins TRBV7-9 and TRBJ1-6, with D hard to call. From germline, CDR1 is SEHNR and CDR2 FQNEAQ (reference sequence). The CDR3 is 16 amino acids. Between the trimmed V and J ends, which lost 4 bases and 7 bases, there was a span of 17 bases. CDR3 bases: TGTGCCAGCAGCTCAACGAACGCAGGAACGAATTCACCCCTCCACTTT. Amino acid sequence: CASSSTNAGTNSPLHF.

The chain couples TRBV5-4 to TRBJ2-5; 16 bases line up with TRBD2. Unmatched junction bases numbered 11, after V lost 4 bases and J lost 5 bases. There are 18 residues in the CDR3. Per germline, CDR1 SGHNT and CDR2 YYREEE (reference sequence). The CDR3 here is CASSTGTSGRAGLETQYF. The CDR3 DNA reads TGTGCCAGCAGCACAGGGACTAGCGGGAGGGCCGGGCTTGAGACCCAGTACTTC.

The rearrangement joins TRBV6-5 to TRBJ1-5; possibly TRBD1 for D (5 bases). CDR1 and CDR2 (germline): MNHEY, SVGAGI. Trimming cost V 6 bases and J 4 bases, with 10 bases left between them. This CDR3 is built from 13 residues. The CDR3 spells CASSPDNNQPQHF. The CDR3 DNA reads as TGTGCCAGCAGCCCGGACAATAATCAGCCCCAGCATTTT.

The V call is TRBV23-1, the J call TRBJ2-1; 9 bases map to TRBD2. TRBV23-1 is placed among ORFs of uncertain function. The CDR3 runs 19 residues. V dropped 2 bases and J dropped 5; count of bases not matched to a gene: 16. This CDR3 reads CASSQIVANPSGKNNEQFF. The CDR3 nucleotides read TGCGCCAGCAGTCAAATTGTAGCCAATCCTAGCGGGAAAAACAATGAGCAGTTCTTC.

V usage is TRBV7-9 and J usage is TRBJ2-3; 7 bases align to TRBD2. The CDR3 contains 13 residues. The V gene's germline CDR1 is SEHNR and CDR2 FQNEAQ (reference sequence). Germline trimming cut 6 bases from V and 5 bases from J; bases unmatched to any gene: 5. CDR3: CASRHTSVDTQYF. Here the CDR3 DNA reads TGTGCCAGCAGACATACTAGCGTAGATACGCAGTATTTT. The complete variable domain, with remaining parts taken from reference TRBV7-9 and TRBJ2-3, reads DTGVSQNPRHKITKRGQNVTFRCDPISEHNRLYWYRQTLGQGPEFLTYFQNEAQLEKSRLLSDRFSAERPKGSFSTLEIQRTEQGDSAMYLCASRHTSVDTQYFGPGTRLTVL.

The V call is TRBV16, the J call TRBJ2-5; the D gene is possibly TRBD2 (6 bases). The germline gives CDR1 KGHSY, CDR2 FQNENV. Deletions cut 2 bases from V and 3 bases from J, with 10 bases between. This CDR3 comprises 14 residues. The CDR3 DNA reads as TGTGCCAGCAGCCAACGGGGGAGAGAAGAGACCCAGTACTTC. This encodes CASSQRGREETQYF.

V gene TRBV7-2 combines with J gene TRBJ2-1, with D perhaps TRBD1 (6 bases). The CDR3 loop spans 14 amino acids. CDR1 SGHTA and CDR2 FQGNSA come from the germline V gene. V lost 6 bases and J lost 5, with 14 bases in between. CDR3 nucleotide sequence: TGTGCCAGCAGACCATTGGGGGCCAACAATGAGCAGTTCTTC. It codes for CASRPLGANNEQFF.

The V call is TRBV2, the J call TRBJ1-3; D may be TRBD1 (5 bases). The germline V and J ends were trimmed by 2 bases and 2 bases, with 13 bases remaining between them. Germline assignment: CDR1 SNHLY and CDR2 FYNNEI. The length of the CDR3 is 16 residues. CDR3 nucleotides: TGTGCCAGCAGTGAACAGGGTATTGAGACTGGAAACACCATATATTTT. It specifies CASSEQGIETGNTIYF.

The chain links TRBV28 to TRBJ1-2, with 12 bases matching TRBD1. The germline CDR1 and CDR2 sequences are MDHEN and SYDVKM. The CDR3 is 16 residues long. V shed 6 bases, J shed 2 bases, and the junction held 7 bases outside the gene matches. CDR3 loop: CASSLGQGARNYGYTF. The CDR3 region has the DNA TGTGCCAGCAGCCTGGGACAGGGGGCAAGGAACTATGGCTACACCTTC.